Listed below are T cell receptor beta chains from one sample, sequenced in a study of blood T cell repertoires in COVID-19. Profiling relied on immunoSEQ multiplex PCR, and the TCRdb table lists in-frame clones only, not all of them. The table lists some 150,000 clones, about 86% of them singletons. Sequenced input: peripheral blood. The receptors derive from a man aged 18 to 30 with active or convalescent COVID-19. Both conserved end residues are part of each CDR3. The D gene is left open where the match is weak. Clone size appears in some rows only: once, few, many, or a class for an expanded clone.

clone_size d_call j_call v_call cdr3_aa cdr3_nt
- - TRBJ1-1 TRBV7-8 CASSFRPGLSNTEAFF TGTGCCAGCAGCTTTAGACCGGGACTGAGCAACACTGAAGCTTTCTTT
- - TRBJ1-2 TRBV5-4 CASSPGGNRAYGYTF TGTGCCAGCAGCCCGGGGGGGAACAGAGCTTATGGCTACACCTTC
- TRBD1 TRBJ2-2 TRBV11-2 CASSLGQGARTGELFF TGTGCCAGCAGCTTGGGACAGGGGGCGCGAACCGGGGAGCTGTTTTTT
- - TRBJ1-1 TRBV13 CASSLAWGGGGYTEAFF TGTGCCAGCAGCTTAGCCTGGGGGGGCGGTGGATACACTGAAGCTTTCTTT
few TRBD1 TRBJ1-1 TRBV6-2/TRBV6-3 CASSSLQGRHTEAFF TGTGCCAGCAGTAGTTTACAGGGGAGACACACTGAAGCTTTCTTT
- TRBD2 TRBJ2-3 TRBV19 CASSIDLSGRAYTDTQYF TGTGCCAGTAGTATAGATCTAAGCGGGAGGGCCTACACAGATACGCAGTATTTT
few - TRBJ1-1 TRBV11-3 CASSRDRLLNTEAFF TGTGCCAGCAGCCGCGACAGGCTGTTGAACACTGAAGCTTTCTTT
- TRBD2 TRBJ2-7 TRBV6-5 CASSWRLAGEQYF TGTGCCAGCAGCTGGAGGCTAGCGGGCGAGCAGTACTTC
few TRBD1 TRBJ1-4 TRBV28 CASSSTGWNEKLFF TGTGCCAGCAGTTCGACAGGGTGGAATGAAAAACTGTTTTTT
- TRBD1 TRBJ1-2 TRBV19 CASSPSWDRGTRYTF TGTGCCAGTAGTCCCTCCTGGGACAGGGGGACCCGCTACACCTTC
- TRBD1 TRBJ1-1 TRBV7-9 CASSLALGGRGPSEAFF TGTGCCAGCAGCTTAGCTTTGGGGGGAAGGGGGCCGAGTGAAGCTTTCTTT
- - TRBJ2-7 TRBV7-9 CASSFRDNLYEQYF TGTGCCAGCAGCTTCCGGGACAACTTATACGAGCAGTACTTC
- - TRBJ2-1 TRBV5-1 CASSPGQTTYNEQFF TGCGCCAGCAGCCCAGGACAGACGACGTACAATGAGCAGTTCTTC
- - TRBJ2-5 TRBV7-9 CASSPRAYQETQYF TGTGCCAGCAGCCCCAGGGCGTACCAAGAGACCCAGTACTTC
- - TRBJ1-2 TRBV18 CASSPTGQHGYTF TGTGCCAGCTCACCCACCGGACAGCATGGCTACACCTTC
- TRBD1 TRBJ2-2 TRBV19 CASRDRVTTGELFF TGTGCCAGTCGGGACAGGGTTACGACCGGGGAGCTGTTTTTT
- TRBD2 TRBJ2-1 TRBV6-4 CASSASPGEGYNEQFF TGTGCCAGCAGTGCCTCACCGGGGGAGGGGTACAATGAGCAGTTCTTC
- - TRBJ1-6 TRBV23-1 CASSQSDSEGSPLHF TGCGCCAGCAGTCAATCCGACAGCGAAGGTTCACCCCTCCACTTT
- TRBD1 TRBJ1-2 TRBV5-1 CASSPMDRAGGYTF TGCGCCAGCAGCCCGATGGACAGGGCTGGAGGCTACACCTTC
few TRBD1 TRBJ2-3 TRBV28 CASSRTGPDTQYF TGTGCCAGCAGTCGGACAGGGCCAGATACGCAGTATTTT
- - TRBJ1-5 TRBV29-1 CSDIRVGSNQPQHF TGCAGCGACATCAGGGTTGGGAGCAATCAGCCCCAGCATTTT
- TRBD2 TRBJ2-3 TRBV19 CASSRGSGTSRYTQYF TGTGCCAGTAGCCGAGGGAGCGGGACTAGCCGATATACGCAGTATTTT
- TRBD2 TRBJ2-3 TRBV5-4 CASSVSGGRQDTQYF TGTGCCAGCAGCGTTAGCGGGGGGAGGCAAGATACGCAGTATTTT
- - TRBJ2-3 TRBV5-4 CASSGGLSTDTQYF TGTGCCAGCAGCGGCGGGCTGAGCACAGATACGCAGTATTTT
- - TRBJ1-6 TRBV9 CASSFGLLNSPLHF TGTGCCAGCAGTTTCGGACTATTGAATTCACCCCTCCACTTT
once - TRBJ2-1 TRBV20-1 CSPKRTYEQFF TGCAGTCCCAAAAGGACATATGAGCAGTTCTTC